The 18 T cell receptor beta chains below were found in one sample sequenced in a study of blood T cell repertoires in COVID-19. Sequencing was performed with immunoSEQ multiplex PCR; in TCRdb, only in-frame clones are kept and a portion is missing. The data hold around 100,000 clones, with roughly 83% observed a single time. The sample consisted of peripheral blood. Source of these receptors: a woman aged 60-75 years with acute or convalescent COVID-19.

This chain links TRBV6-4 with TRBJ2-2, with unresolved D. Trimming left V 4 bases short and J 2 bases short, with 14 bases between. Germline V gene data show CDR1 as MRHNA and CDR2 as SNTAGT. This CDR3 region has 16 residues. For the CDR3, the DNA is TGTGCCAGCAGTGGGAGTTATTCGGGTAACACCGGGGAGCTGTTTTTT. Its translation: CASSGSYSGNTGELFF.

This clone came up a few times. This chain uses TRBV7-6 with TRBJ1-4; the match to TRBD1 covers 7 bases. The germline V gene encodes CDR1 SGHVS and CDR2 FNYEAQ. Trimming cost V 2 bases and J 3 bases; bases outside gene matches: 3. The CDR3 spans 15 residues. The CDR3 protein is CASSLSGQANEKLFF. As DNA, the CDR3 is TGTGCCAGCAGCTTATCCGGACAGGCTAATGAAAAACTGTTTTTT. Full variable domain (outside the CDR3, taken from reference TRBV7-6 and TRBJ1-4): GAGVSQSPRYKVTKRGQDVALRCDPISGHVSLYWYRQALGQGPEFLTYFNYEAQQDKSGLPNDRFSAERPEGSISTLTIQRTEQRDSAMYRCASSLSGQANEKLFFGSGTQLSVL.

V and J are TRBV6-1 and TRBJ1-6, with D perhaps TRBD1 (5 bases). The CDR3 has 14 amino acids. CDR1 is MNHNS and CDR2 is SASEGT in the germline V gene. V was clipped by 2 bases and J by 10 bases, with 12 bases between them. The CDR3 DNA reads TGTGCCAGCAGTGAACCAGGGCTGAGATCACCCCTCCACTTT. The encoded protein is CASSEPGLRSPLHF.

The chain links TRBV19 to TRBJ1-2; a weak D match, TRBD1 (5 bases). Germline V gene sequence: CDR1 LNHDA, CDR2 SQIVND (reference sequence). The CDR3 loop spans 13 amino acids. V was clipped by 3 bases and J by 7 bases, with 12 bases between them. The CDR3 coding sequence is TGTGCCAGTAGTATGAGGCAGGGAACTGGCTACACCTTC. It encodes CASSMRQGTGYTF. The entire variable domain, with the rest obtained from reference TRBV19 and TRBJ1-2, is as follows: DGGITQSPKYLFRKEGQNVTLSCEQNLNHDAMYWYRQDPGQGLRLIYYSQIVNDFQKGDIAEGYSVSREKKESFPLTVTSAQKNPTAFYLCASSMRQGTGYTFGSGTRLTVV.

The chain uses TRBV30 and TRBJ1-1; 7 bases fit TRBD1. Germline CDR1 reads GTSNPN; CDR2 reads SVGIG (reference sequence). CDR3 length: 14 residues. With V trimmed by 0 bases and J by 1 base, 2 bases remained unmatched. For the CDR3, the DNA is TGTGCCTGGAGTGTGGGGACAGCGAACACTGAAGCTTTCTTT. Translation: CAWSVGTANTEAFF.

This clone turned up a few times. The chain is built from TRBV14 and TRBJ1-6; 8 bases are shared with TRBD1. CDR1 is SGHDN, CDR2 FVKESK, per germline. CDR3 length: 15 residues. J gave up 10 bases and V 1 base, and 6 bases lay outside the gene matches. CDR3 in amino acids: CASSQVPQGASPLHF. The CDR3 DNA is TGTGCCAGCAGCCAAGTCCCCCAGGGGGCCTCACCCCTCCACTTT.

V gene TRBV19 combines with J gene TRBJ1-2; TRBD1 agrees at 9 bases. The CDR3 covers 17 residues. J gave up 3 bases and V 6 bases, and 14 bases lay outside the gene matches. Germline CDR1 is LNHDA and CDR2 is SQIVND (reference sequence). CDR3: CASRRGQGSAYYYGYTF. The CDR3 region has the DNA TGTGCCAGTAGAAGGGGACAGGGAAGCGCCTATTACTATGGCTACACCTTC.

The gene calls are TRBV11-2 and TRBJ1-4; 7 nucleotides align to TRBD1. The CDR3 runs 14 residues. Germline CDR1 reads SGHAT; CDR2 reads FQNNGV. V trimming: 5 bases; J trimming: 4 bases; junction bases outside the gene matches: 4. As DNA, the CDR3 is TGTGCCAGCAGCCCGGGACAGAGTAATGAAAAACTGTTTTTT. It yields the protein CASSPGQSNEKLFF.

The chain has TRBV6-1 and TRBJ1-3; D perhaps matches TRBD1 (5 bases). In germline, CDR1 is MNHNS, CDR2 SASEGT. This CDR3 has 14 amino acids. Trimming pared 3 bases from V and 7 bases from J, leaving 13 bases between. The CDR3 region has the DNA TGTGCCAGCAGTGACAGGGTTCAGGTGAACACCATATATTTT. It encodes CASSDRVQVNTIYF.

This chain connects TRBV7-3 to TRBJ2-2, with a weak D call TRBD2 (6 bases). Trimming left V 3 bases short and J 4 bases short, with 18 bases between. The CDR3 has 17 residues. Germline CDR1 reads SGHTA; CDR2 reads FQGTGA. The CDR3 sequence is CASSFSYGRGATGELFF. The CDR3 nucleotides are TGTGCCAGCAGCTTCTCCTACGGGCGGGGCGCCACCGGGGAGCTGTTTTTT.

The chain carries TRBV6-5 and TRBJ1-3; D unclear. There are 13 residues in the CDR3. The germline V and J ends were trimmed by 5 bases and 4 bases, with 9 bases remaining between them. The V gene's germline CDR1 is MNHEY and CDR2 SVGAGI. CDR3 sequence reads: CASSMERGNTIYF. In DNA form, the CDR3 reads TGTGCCAGCAGTATGGAGAGGGGAAACACCATATATTTT.

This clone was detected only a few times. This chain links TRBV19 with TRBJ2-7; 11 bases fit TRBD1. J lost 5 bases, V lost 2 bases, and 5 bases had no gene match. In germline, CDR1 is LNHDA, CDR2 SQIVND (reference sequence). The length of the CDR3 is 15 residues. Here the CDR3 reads CASSIMMGQGDEQYF. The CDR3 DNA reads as TGTGCCAGTAGTATAATGATGGGACAGGGGGACGAGCAGTACTTC.

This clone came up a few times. The CDR3 region has the DNA TGTGCCAGCAGCTTGGGACAGATAATAAACACCGGGGAGCTGTTTTTT. Protein sequence: CASSLGQIINTGELFF. The rearrangement links TRBV5-6 to TRBJ2-2, with a tentative D call TRBD1 (5 bases). Trimming took 0 bases from V and 2 from J, leaving 11 bases between them. The length of the CDR3 is 16 residues. Germline V gene lookup returns CDR1 SGHDT and CDR2 YYEEEE.

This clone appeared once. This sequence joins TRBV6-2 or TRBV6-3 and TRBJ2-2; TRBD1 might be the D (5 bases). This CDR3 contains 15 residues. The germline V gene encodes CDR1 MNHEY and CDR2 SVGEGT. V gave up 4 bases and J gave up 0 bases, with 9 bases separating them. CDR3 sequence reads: CASSWAGSNTGELFF. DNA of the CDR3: TGTGCCAGCAGTTGGGCAGGGTCGAACACCGGGGAGCTGTTTTTT.

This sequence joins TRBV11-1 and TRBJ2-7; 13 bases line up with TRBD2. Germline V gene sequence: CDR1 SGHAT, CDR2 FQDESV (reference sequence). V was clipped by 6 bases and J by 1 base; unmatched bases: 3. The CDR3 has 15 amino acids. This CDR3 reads CASSTSGGASYEQYF. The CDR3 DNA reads TGTGCCAGCAGTACTAGCGGGGGGGCTTCCTACGAGCAGTACTTC.

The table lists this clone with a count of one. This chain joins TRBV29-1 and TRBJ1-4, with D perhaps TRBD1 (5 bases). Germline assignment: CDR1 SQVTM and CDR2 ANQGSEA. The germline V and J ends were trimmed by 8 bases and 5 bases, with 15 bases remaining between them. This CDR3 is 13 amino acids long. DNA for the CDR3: TGCAGCCATGGGGTAGGGGCCAATGAAAAACTGTTTTTT. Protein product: CSHGVGANEKLFF.

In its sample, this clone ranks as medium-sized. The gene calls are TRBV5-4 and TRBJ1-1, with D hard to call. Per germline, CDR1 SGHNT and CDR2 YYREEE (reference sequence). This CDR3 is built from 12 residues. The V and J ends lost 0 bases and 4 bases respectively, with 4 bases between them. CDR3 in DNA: TGTGCCAGCAGCTTGGGGAGCACTGAAGCTTTCTTT. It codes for CASSLGSTEAFF.

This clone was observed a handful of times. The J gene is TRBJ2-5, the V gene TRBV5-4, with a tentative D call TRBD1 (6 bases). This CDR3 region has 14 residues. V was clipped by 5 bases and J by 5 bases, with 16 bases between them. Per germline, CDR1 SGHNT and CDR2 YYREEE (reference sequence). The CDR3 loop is CASSRNREVETQYF. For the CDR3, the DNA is TGTGCCAGCAGTAGAAACAGGGAAGTGGAGACCCAGTACTTC.